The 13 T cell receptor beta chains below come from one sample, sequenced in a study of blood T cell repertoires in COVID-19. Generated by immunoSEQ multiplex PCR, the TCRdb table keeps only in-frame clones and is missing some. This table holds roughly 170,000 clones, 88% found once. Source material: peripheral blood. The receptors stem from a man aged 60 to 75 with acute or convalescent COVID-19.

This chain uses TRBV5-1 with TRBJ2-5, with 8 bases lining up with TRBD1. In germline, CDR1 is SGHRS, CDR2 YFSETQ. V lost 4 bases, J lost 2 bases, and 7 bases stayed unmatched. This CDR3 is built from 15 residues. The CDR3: CASSQITGGQETQYF. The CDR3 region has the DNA TGCGCCAGCAGCCAAATAACAGGGGGTCAAGAGACCCAGTACTTC.

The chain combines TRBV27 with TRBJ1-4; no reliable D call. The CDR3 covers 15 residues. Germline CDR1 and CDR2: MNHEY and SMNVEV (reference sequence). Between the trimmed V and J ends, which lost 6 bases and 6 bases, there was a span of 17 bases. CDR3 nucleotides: TGTGCCAGCAGCCCCAACCGGGGATCCTATGAAAAACTGTTTTTT. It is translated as CASSPNRGSYEKLFF.

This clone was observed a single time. CDR3 DNA: TGTGCCAGCAGCTTAGTTCTAGGCACAGATACGCAGTATTTT. As protein: CASSLVLGTDTQYF. The chain uses TRBV7-8 and TRBJ2-3; D not certain. Trimming took off 1 base at V and 1 base at J, with 6 bases between the two ends. Germline values: CDR1 SGHVS, CDR2 FQNEAQ. CDR3 size: 14 residues.

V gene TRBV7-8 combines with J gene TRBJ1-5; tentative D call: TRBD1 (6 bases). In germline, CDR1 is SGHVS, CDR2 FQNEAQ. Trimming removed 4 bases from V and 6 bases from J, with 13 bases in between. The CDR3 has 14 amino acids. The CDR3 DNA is TGTGCCAGCAGCTCACAGGGTAAGAGTCAGCCCCAGCATTTT. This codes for CASSSQGKSQPQHF.

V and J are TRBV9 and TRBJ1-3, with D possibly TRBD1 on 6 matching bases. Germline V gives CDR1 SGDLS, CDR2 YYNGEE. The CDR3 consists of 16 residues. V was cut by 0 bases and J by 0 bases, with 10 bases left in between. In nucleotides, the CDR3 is TGTGCCAGCAGCGTAGGCACAGGGACCTCTGGAAACACCATATATTTT. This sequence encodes CASSVGTGTSGNTIYF.

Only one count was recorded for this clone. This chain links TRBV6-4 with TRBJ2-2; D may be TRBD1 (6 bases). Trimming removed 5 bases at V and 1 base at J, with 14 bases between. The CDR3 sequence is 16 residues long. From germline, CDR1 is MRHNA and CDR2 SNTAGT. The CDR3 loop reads CASSRAGTKNTGELFF. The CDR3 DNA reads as TGTGCCAGCAGTCGAGCCGGGACAAAGAACACCGGGGAGCTGTTTTTT.

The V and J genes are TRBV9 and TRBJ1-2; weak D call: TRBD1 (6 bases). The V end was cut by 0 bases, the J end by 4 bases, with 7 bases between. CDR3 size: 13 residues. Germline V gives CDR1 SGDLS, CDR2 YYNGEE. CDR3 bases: TGTGCCAGCAGCGTAGAACAGGGCTATGGCTACACCTTC. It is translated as CASSVEQGYGYTF.

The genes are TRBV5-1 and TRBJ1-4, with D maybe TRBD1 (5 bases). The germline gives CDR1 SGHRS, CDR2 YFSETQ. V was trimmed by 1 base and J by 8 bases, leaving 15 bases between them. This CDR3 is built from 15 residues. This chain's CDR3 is CASSLLGGAGEKLFF. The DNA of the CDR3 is TGCGCCAGCAGCTTGTTGGGGGGTGCGGGAGAAAAACTGTTTTTT.

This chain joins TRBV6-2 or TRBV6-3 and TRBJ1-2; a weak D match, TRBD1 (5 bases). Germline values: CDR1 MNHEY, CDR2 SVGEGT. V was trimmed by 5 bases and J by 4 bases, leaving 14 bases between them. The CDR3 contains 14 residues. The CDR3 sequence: CASSSRSGGYGYTF. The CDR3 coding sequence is TGTGCCAGCAGTAGCCGTTCCGGGGGCTATGGCTACACCTTC.

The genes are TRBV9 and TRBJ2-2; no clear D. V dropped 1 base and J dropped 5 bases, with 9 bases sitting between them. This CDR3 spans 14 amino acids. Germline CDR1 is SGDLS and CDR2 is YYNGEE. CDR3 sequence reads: CASSVRQATGELFF. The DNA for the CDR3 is TGTGCCAGCAGCGTAAGGCAGGCAACCGGGGAGCTGTTTTTT.

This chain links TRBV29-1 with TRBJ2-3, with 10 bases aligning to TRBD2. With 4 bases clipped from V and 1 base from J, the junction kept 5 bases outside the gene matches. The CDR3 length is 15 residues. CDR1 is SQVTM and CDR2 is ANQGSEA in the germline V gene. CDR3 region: CSVGTSGGGTDTQYF. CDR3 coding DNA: TGCAGCGTTGGGACTAGCGGAGGGGGCACAGATACGCAGTATTTT.

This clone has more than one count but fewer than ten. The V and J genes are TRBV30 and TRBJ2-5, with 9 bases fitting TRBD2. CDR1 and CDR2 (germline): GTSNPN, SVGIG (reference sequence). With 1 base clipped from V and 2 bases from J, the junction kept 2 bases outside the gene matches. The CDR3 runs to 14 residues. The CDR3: CAWSAAGGQETQYF. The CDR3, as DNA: TGTGCCTGGAGTGCGGCGGGAGGGCAAGAGACCCAGTACTTC.

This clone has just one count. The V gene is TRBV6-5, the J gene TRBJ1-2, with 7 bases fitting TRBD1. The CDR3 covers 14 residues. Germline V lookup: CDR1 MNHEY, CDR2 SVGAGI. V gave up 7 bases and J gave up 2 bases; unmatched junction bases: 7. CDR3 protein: CASTRTGDNYGYTF. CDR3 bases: TGTGCCAGCACCCGGACAGGTGACAACTATGGCTACACCTTC.